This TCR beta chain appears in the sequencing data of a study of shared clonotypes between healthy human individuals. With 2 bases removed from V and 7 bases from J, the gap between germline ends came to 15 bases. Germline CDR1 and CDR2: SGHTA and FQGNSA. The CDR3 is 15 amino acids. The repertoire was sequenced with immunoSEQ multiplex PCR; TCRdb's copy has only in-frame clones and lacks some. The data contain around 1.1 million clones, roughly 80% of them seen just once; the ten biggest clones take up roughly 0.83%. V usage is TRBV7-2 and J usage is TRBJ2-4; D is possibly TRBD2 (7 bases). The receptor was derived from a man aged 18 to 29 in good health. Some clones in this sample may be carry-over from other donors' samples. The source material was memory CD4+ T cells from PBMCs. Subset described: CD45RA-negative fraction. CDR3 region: CASSLNRGAGNIQYF. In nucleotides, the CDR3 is TGTGCCAGCAGCTTAAACCGGGGGGCTGGGAACATTCAGTACTTC. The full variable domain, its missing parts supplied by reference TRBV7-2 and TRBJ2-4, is GAGVSQSPSNKVTEKGKDVELRCDPISGHTALYWYRQSLGQGLEFLIYFQGNSAPDKSGLPSDRFSAERTGGSVSTLTIQRTQQEDSAVYLCASSLNRGAGNIQYFGAGTRLSVL.